This TCR beta chain was captured in a study of blood T cells in healthy people across ages. Study findings and constraints: Greater diversity and more naive CD4+ cells were seen in long-lived donors than in aged donors.

On this clonotype: Its antigen is not identified.

After removal of 4 bases from V and 7 bases from J, the junction contained 9 bases not matched to a gene. CDR1 is SGHTA and CDR2 is FQGNSA in the germline V gene. The CDR3 runs to 14 residues. The donors, all healthy, were Caucasians living in Russia, aged about 6 to 90. Per-sample PBMC isolation yielded at least 6 million cells. PCR was performed a second time for roughly 7 to 11 cycles using a sample-barcoded 5' primer and a J-beta primer mix. From the 5' RACE reads, TCRdb called clonotypes with MiXCR, one entry per CDR3 protein. The sample holds 730,000 or so distinct CDR3 sequences, roughly 43% seen once.

Sequences were obtained from blood. The clonotype was recovered from an older woman in good health. The chain has TRBV7-2 and TRBJ1-2; 7 positions agree with TRBD1. CDR3 DNA sequence: TGTGCCAGCAGCTCTGGGACAGCTGGAGGTGGCTACACCTTC. Its translation: CASSSGTAGGGYTF. Full variable domain (remainder filled in from reference TRBV7-2 and TRBJ1-2): GAGVSQSPSNKVTEKGKDVELRCDPISGHTALYWYRQSLGQGLEFLIYFQGNSAPDKSGLPSDRFSAERTGGSVSTLTIQRTQQEDSAVYLCASSSGTAGGGYTFGSGTRLTVV.